This T cell receptor beta chain was sequenced for a study of blood T cell repertoires in COVID-19. This clone was observed once. Profiling relied on immunoSEQ multiplex PCR, and the TCRdb table lists in-frame clones only, not all of them. The data show roughly 30,000 clones, around 90% seen once. The V and J ends lost 6 bases and 1 base respectively, with 12 bases between them. Per germline, CDR1 MNHEY and CDR2 SVGAGI. The CDR3 spans 14 residues. The TCR sequence derives from a human donor in a cohort sampled during active COVID-19. Specimen: peripheral blood. The chain couples TRBV6-5 to TRBJ1-1, with D possibly matching TRBD1 (5 bases). For the CDR3, the DNA is TGTGCCAGCAGAGAGGACACAGAGAACACTGAAGCTTTCTTT. This codes for CASREDTENTEAFF.